Shown below are 4 T cell receptor beta chains from a single sample sequenced in a study of tumor and adjacent non-tumor tissue in lung cancer (dated 2018 in TCRdb). The library was built by means of multiplex PCR. Sequencing was carried out with an Illumina HiSeq 2500. TCRbeta libraries were built by three rounds of nested PCR using primers (Table S4), following protocols modified from ARM-PCR. TCRdb handled the public reads itself, with Q25 trimming in fastp and clone calling in MiXCR, and kept productive beta chains. Under each unique CDR3 protein, matching rows form one entry showing the most common genes and DNA. For this sample there are approximately 76,000 distinct CDR3 sequences; less than 75% appear just once. Around 12% of the sample goes to the ten largest clones. Bulk unsorted tissue served as the source for RNA extraction, and RNA quality was assessed using a NanoDrop ND-1000 and an Agilent 2100.

The specimen sequenced was lung tumor tissue. These TCRs come from a woman aged 70 to 79 with non-small cell lung cancer.

With respect to this clonotype: Germline and junction disagree at one end, which may indicate a read error. The chain carries TRBV6-1 and TRBJ1-5; no clear D gene. From germline, CDR1 is MNHNS and CDR2 SASEGT. This CDR3 is 14 amino acids long. The CDR3 sequence: CVSSEAQAQDPQHF. Written as DNA, the CDR3 is TGTGTCAGCAGTGAAGCGCAGGCTCAGGATCCCCAGCATTTT.

Notes on this clonotype: Since a much larger clone is just one base distant, this may be a read error. This rearrangement joins TRBV5-1 to TRBJ2-1; TRBD1 aligns across 8 bases. The J segment lost 0 bases and the V segment lost 8 bases, leaving 7 bases of the junction unmatched. From germline, CDR1 is SGHRS and CDR2 YFSETQ. The CDR3 consists of 15 residues. CDR3 sequence: CARSVGQASYNEQFF. Here the CDR3 DNA reads TGCGCCAGGAGCGTGGGACAGGCCTCCTACAATGAGCAGTTCTTC. Variable domain in full (rest from reference TRBV5-1 and TRBJ2-1): KAGVTQTPRYLIKTRGQQVTLSCSPISGHRSVSWYQQTPGQGLQFLFEYFSETQRNKGNFPGRFSGRQFSNSRSEMNVSTLELGDSALYLCARSVGQASYNEQFFGPGTRLTVL.

As to this clonotype: An end of the junction differs from the germline gene, which may be a read error. The CDR3 coding sequence is TGTGCCGGCAGCCTTCAGGGCAGTCGGAATCAGCCCCAGCATTTT. Amino acid sequence: CAGSLQGSRNQPQHF. This sequence joins TRBV11-2 and TRBJ1-5, with D possibly matching TRBD1 (5 bases). Germline V lookup: CDR1 SGHAT, CDR2 FQNNGV. This CDR3 has 15 residues.

This clonotype was observed many times. The chain couples TRBV24-1 to TRBJ2-7; D remains unclear. The CDR3 runs 13 residues. CDR1 and CDR2 from the germline V gene are KGHDR and SFDVKD. Between the trimmed V and J ends, which lost 5 bases and 5 bases, there was a span of 12 bases. CDR3 nucleotides: TGTGCCACCAGTGGGGGTTCTCTGGACGAGCAGTACTTC. This codes for CATSGGSLDEQYF.